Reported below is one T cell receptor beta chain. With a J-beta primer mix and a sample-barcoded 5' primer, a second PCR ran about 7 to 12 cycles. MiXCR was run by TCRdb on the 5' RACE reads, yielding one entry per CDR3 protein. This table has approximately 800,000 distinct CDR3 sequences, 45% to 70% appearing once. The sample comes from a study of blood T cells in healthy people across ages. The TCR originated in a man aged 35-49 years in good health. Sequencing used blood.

The CDR3, as DNA: TGTGCCATCAGTGAGAGGGTGGGCGGGGGCCGTTATACCGACACTGAAGCTTTCTTT. Encoded protein: CAISERVGGGRYTDTEAFF. This chain links TRBV10-3 with TRBJ1-1, with D perhaps matching TRBD1 (6 bases). Between the trimmed V and J ends, which lost 2 bases and 3 bases, there was a span of 25 bases. Germline CDR1 reads ENHRY; CDR2 reads SYGVKD. The CDR3 consists of 19 residues.